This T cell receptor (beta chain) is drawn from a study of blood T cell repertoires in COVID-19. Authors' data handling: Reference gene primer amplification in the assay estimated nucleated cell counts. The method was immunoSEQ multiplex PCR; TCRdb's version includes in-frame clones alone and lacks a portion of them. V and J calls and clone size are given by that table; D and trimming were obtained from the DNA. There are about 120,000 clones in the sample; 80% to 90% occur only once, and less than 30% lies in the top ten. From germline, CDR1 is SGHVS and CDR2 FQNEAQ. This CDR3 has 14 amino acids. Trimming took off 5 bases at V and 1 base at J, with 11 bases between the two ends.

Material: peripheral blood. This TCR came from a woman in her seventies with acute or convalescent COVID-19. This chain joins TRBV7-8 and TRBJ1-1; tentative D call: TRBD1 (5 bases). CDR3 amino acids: CASSIRTGNTEAFF. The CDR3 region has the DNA TGTGCCAGCAGCATCAGAACAGGGAACACTGAAGCTTTCTTT.